A few counts support the clone carrying this TCR beta chain. Antigen unknown. The sample belongs to a study of cytomegalovirus exposure and HLA in healthy donors. Study-wide background: Genotyping showed around four fifths of almost 400 donors falling in the Caucasian-associated ancestry cluster. Study results and caveats: In a later analysis, a missense DCLRE1C variant was linked to TCR beta V- and J-gene trimming. Overall, around 160 TCR beta chains were annotated as cytomegalovirus-associated.

The V and J ends lost 4 bases and 5 bases, in that order; junction bases with no gene match: 7. In germline, CDR1 is SEHNR, CDR2 FQNEAQ (reference sequence). The CDR3 extends over 14 amino acids. PCR involved 60 Vbeta and 13 Jbeta primers. Data came from immunoSEQ multiplex PCR; TCRdb stores just in-frame clones and leaves some out. The sample holds roughly 220,000 clones, approximately 79% seen once. The chain couples TRBV7-9 to TRBJ2-5, with 7 bases fitting TRBD2. The receptor's source is a man aged 50-59 years in good health and CMV-seronegative. The sample was PBMCs. The CDR3 sequence is CASSWEGGPETQYF. CDR3 nucleotides: TGTGCCAGCAGCTGGGAGGGAGGGCCGGAGACCCAGTACTTC. The whole variable domain, filled in from reference TRBV7-9 and TRBJ2-5, reads DTGVSQNPRHKITKRGQNVTFRCDPISEHNRLYWYRQTLGQGPEFLTYFQNEAQLEKSRLLSDRFSAERPKGSFSTLEIQRTEQGDSAMYLCASSWEGGPETQYFGPGTRLLVL.